This TCR beta chain was sequenced for a study of T cell responses to AZD1222 COVID-19 vaccine. Points from the study as a whole: Only after the peak T cell response were repertoires sampled. Baseline antibody screening turned up just 6 or 7 seropositive AZD1222 recipients. Two AZD1222 doses significantly raised spike-specific TCR breadth and depth over controls. Variant regions that are unmutated are reportedly the target of nearly half of spike-specific TCRs.

Here immunoSEQ multiplex PCR was the method, and the copy in TCRdb shows in-frame clones only, minus some. The data contain about 85,000 clones, around 90% of them singletons. The CDR3 covers 15 residues. Trimming removed 0 bases from V and 4 bases from J, with 12 bases in between. CDR1 is MNHNS, CDR2 SASEGT, per germline. Concerning this clone: Its antigen is undetermined.

The rearrangement uses TRBV6-1 and TRBJ1-2, with D perhaps TRBD1 (6 bases). The receptor was isolated from an adult in good health. Sample: peripheral blood, taken on day 0 of AZD1222 vaccination. The CDR3 DNA sequence: TGTGCCAGCAGTGAAGCGGCACAGGGTAGCTATGGCTACACCTTC. Protein sequence: CASSEAAQGSYGYTF.